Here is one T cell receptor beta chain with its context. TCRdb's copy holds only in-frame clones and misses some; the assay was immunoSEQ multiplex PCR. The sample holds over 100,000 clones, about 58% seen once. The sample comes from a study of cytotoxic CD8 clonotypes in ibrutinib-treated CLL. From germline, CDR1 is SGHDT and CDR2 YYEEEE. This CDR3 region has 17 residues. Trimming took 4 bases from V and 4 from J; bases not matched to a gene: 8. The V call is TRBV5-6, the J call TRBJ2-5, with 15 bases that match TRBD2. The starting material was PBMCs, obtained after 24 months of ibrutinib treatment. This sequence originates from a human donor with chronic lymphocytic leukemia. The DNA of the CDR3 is TGTGCCAGCAGCCCGGGACTAGCGGGGGGTTTTGGAGAGACCCAGTACTTC. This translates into CASSPGLAGGFGETQYF.